The clone carrying this T cell receptor beta chain turned up a few times. This specimen belongs to a study of cytomegalovirus exposure and HLA in healthy donors. The PCR had 60 Vbeta and 13 Jbeta primers. The method was immunoSEQ multiplex PCR; TCRdb's version includes in-frame clones alone and lacks a portion of them. The sample contains over 150,000 clones, about 69% of which appear only once. The germline gives CDR1 MGHRA, CDR2 YSYEKL. The CDR3 runs 16 residues. Trimming cost V 0 bases and J 11 bases; bases outside gene matches: 12. The chain has TRBV4-1 and TRBJ1-5; 8 nucleotides align to TRBD1. The sample was PBMCs. The TCR was taken from a man aged 25 to 40 in good health and CMV-seropositive. This chain's CDR3 is CASSQEWTGREKTQHF. The CDR3 nucleotides read TGCGCCAGCAGCCAAGAGTGGACAGGGAGGGAGAAGACCCAGCATTTT.